This record concerns one TCR beta chain sequence. Antigen unknown. A read error may produce the germline difference seen at one junction end. The CDR3 totals 14 residues. Germline assignment: CDR1 SGHRS and CDR2 YFSETQ. The sample belongs to a study of T cell responses to AZD1222 COVID-19 vaccine. Study-wide findings and caveats: Nearly half of spike-specific TCRs reportedly target variant regions that are unmutated in the B.1.351 and B.1.1.7 variants. Across spike, vaccine-associated CD4 TCRs were found, dominant at 160-218 and 743-854. Donors skewed white British and female; clonal diversity was possibly underestimated. Baseline serostatus was positive in only six AZD1222 recipients.

Libraries were prepared by immunoSEQ multiplex PCR; TCRdb keeps only in-frame clonotypes and omits some of them. The top ten clones hold approximately 4% of a sample with about 200,000 clones, roughly nine tenths of them seen once. Specimen: peripheral blood, collected 28 days after the second dose of the MenACWY control vaccine. The V gene is TRBV5-1, the J gene TRBJ1-4, with D tentatively TRBD1 (6 bases). The source of this sequence is an adult who received the MenACWY meningococcal vaccine as a control. The CDR3 DNA sequence: TGCGCCAGCAGCTCGGGGGCGACGCGGGACAATCTACGTTTT. This sequence encodes CASSSGATRDNLRF.